The rows below give T cell receptor beta chains drawn from one sample of a study of shared clonotypes between healthy human individuals. TCRdb's copy holds only in-frame clones and misses some; the assay was immunoSEQ multiplex PCR. The data hold over a million clones, with around 98% observed a single time. The sample was naive CD4+ T cells sorted from blood. Receptors were obtained from a man aged 25-40 years in good health. The CDR3 runs from the conserved cysteine through the conserved F or W. D genes are given only for firm matches. Not all rows give a size; the values are once, few, many and, for expanded clones, a class.

V	length	J	D	size	DNA	CDR3
TRBV9	16	TRBJ2-1	.	.	TGTGCCAGCAGTCACGACTTGGCGGGGCCCTACAATGAGCAGTTCTTC	CASSHDLAGPYNEQFF
TRBV7-9	16	TRBJ2-5	TRBD1	.	TGTGCCAGCAGCTTAGGCCCCAACAGGGGAAAGTGGTCCCAGTACTTC	CASSLGPNRGKWSQYF
TRBV4-2	15	TRBJ2-1	.	.	TGTGCCAGCAGCTTCAGGGACTCCCTCGACAATGAGCAGTTCTTC	CASSFRDSLDNEQFF
TRBV29-1	13	TRBJ2-1	.	.	TGCAGCGTTGTTTTTCCCAGCCTAATCGAGCAGTTCTTC	CSVVFPSLIEQFF
TRBV15	15	TRBJ1-4	.	.	TGTGCCACCACCGCGATCAAAACAACTAATGAAAAACTGTTTTTT	CATTAIKTTNEKLFF
TRBV25-1	12	TRBJ2-2	TRBD1	.	TGTGCCAGCAGCACAGGGGTAGGAGAGCTGTTTTTT	CASSTGVGELFF
TRBV18	15	TRBJ2-7	TRBD1	.	TGTGCCAGCTCACCAAAAGGACAGGGAATCTACGAGCAGTACTTC	CASSPKGQGIYEQYF
TRBV19	17	TRBJ1-5	TRBD1	.	TGTGCCAGTAGTATCTCCCAGACAGGGTGGGTCAATCAGCCCCAGCATTTT	CASSISQTGWVNQPQHF
TRBV23-1	15	TRBJ2-3	TRBD2	.	TGCGCCAGCAGTCTGCGGGGGGTAGTCGCAGATACGCAGTATTTT	CASSLRGVVADTQYF
TRBV19	16	TRBJ2-2	.	.	TGTGCCAGTCGGTTATGGGGCAGGTCGGACACCGGGGAGCTGTTTTTT	CASRLWGRSDTGELFF
TRBV2	13	TRBJ2-7	.	.	TGTGCCAGCACCCTGACAGCCTCCTACGAGCAGTACTTC	CASTLTASYEQYF
TRBV7-2	16	TRBJ2-1	TRBD2	.	TGTGCCAGCAGCCCGAGGACTAGCGGGACTTACAATGAGCAGTTCTTC	CASSPRTSGTYNEQFF
TRBV10-1	13	TRBJ2-7	.	.	TGCGCCAGCAGTGAGGGACTAAACTACGAGCAGTACTTC	CASSEGLNYEQYF
TRBV5-1	14	TRBJ2-5	.	.	TGCGCCAGCAGCTCTACGGTCTTTGGGGAGACCCAGTACTTC	CASSSTVFGETQYF
TRBV7-9	12	TRBJ2-2	.	.	TGTGCCAGCAGAGGGAGGACCGGGGAGCTGTTTTTT	CASRGRTGELFF
TRBV15	17	TRBJ1-1	TRBD1	.	TGTGCCACCAGCAGAGCCCCCGACCGGCAGGGGGGGACTGAAGCTTTCTTT	CATSRAPDRQGGTEAFF
TRBV5-1	16	TRBJ2-7	TRBD1	.	TGCGCCAGCAGCCCTTTAACAGGGGGCTATAACTACGAGCAGTACTTC	CASSPLTGGYNYEQYF
TRBV18	15	TRBJ2-7	TRBD2	.	TGTGCCAGCTCCCCCTCGGGCGGGAGAGCCTACGAGCAGTACTTC	CASSPSGGRAYEQYF
TRBV6-5	13	TRBJ2-7	.	.	TGTGCCAGCAGCCCGACTCCCACCTACGAGCAGTACTTC	CASSPTPTYEQYF
TRBV6-5	14	TRBJ1-1	.	.	TGTGCCAGCAGTTACTCGACAGCGAACACTGAAGCTTTCTTT	CASSYSTANTEAFF
TRBV30	14	TRBJ2-7	.	.	TGTGCCTGGAGTGTACCCTGGGGGGCCCACGAGCAGTACTTC	CAWSVPWGAHEQYF
TRBV21-1	14	TRBJ2-1	.	once	TGTGCCAGCACGATGGGGGAGGGCCCTTATGGGCAGTTCTTC	CASTMGEGPYGQFF
TRBV7-2	16	TRBJ1-5	.	.	TGTGCCAGCAGCTTAGGACAGGCATTCAGCAATCAGCCCCAGCATTTT	CASSLGQAFSNQPQHF
TRBV7-9	14	TRBJ1-2	TRBD1	.	TGTGCCAGCAGCCGAGATTTGACAGGGGATGGCTACACCTTC	CASSRDLTGDGYTF
TRBV6-6	15	TRBJ1-5	.	.	TGTGCCAGCAGTCCACCTCGGAGGGGCGGACAGCCCCAGCATTTT	CASSPPRRGGQPQHF